This TCR beta chain stems from a study of blood T cell repertoires in COVID-19. Study overall: Acute and convalescent COVID-19 specimens originated in the United States, Italy and Spain.

Per the study methods: Using reference gene primer amplification, nucleated cell counts were estimated. Sequencing used immunoSEQ multiplex PCR; TCRdb keeps in-frame clones, though not all of them. V, J and clone size reflect that table, while D and trimming were determined from the DNA. This table has about 230,000 clones, approximately 80% appearing once. V was pared by 3 bases and J by 7 bases, with 18 bases between. The CDR3 has 15 residues. The germline CDR1 and CDR2 sequences are LNHNV and YYDKDF (reference sequence). The chain couples TRBV15 to TRBJ1-2, with a possible D match to TRBD1 (6 bases). What was sequenced was peripheral blood. The TCR sequence derives from a woman of 80 years or more with COVID-19, enrolled during active disease. In nucleotides, the CDR3 is TGTGCCACCAGCAGGGGTGGGGGTACAGGGAGTGGCTACACCTTC. This sequence encodes CATSRGGGTGSGYTF.